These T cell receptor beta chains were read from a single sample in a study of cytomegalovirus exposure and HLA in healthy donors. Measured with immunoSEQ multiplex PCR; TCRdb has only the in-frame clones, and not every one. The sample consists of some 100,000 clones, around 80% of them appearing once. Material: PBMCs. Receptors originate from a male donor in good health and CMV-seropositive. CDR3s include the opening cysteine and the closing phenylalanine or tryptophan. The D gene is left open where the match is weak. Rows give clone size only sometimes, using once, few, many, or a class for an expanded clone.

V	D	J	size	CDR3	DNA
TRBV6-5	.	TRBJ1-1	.	CASSSRGRNVDTEAFF	TGTGCCAGCAGTTCCAGGGGACGTAACGTTGACACTGAAGCTTTCTTT
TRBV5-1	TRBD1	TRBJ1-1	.	CASSVSGGSTEAFF	TGCGCCAGCAGCGTTTCAGGGGGGTCCACTGAAGCTTTCTTT
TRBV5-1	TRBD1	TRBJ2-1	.	CASSQAGTGNEQFF	TGCGCCAGCAGCCAAGCCGGGACAGGAAATGAGCAGTTCTTC
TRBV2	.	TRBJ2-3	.	CASNLAGKTDTQYF	TGTGCCAGCAATCTCGCGGGGAAAACAGATACGCAGTATTTT
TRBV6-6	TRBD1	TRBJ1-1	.	CASSSTGQGNTEAFF	TGTGCCAGCAGTTCGACAGGGCAGGGGAACACTGAAGCTTTCTTT
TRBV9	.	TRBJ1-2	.	CASSAAGGYGYTF	TGTGCCAGCAGCGCCGCGGGGGGCTATGGCTACACCTTC
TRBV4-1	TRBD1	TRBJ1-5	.	CASSQETGGPNSNQPQHF	TGCGCCAGCAGCCAAGAGACAGGGGGCCCTAATAGCAATCAGCCCCAGCATTTT
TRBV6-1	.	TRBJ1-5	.	CASSEEQGKHSNQPQHF	TGTGCCAGCAGTGAGGAACAGGGAAAGCATAGCAATCAGCCCCAGCATTTT
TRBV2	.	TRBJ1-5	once	CASSLDRNQPQHF	TGTGCCAGCAGCCTCGACAGGAATCAGCCCCAGCATTTT
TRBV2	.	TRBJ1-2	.	CASSEGRNYGYTF	TGTGCCAGCAGTGAGGGCAGAAACTATGGCTACACCTTC
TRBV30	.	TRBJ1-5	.	CAWSGRGASNQPQHF	TGTGCCTGGAGTGGCAGGGGAGCAAGCAATCAGCCCCAGCATTTT
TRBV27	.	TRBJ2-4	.	CASSSGRGQNIQYF	TGTGCCAGCAGTTCTGGGAGAGGGCAAAACATTCAGTACTTC
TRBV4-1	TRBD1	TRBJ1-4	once	CASSHGDRRNNEKLFF	TGCGCCAGCAGCCATGGGGACAGACGGAATAATGAAAAACTGTTTTTT
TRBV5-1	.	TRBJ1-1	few	CASSPEGRVYSSNTEAFF	TGCGCCAGCAGCCCCGAAGGGAGGGTCTACTCCTCGAACACTGAAGCTTTCTTT
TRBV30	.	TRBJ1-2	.	CAWTPGILYGYTF	TGTGCCTGGACCCCAGGGATTCTCTATGGCTACACCTTC
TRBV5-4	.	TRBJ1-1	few	CASSLPGSGNTEAFF	TGTGCCAGCAGCTTACCAGGGTCGGGGAACACTGAAGCTTTCTTT
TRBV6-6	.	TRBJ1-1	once	CASSTDSDTEAFF	TGTGCCAGCAGTACGGACAGCGACACTGAAGCTTTCTTT
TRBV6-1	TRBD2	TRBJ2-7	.	CASRGLVGQYF	TGTGCCAGCAGGGGACTAGTTGGGCAGTACTTC
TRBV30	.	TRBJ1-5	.	CAWSVQRDQPQHF	TGTGCCTGGAGTGTACAGAGGGATCAGCCCCAGCATTTT
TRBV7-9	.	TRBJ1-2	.	CASSGTGPRLYGYTF	TGTGCCAGCAGCGGTACAGGACCGCGCCTCTATGGCTACACCTTC
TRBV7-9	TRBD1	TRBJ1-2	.	CASSSMTGVNYGYTF	TGTGCCAGCAGCTCCATGACAGGGGTTAACTATGGCTACACCTTC
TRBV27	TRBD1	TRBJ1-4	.	CASSLGTGGRDEKLFF	TGTGCCAGCAGTTTAGGGACAGGGGGACGGGATGAAAAACTGTTTTTT
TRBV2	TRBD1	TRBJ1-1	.	CASSRDRAGRSEAFF	TGTGCCAGCAGTCGGGACAGGGCAGGAAGAAGTGAAGCTTTCTTT
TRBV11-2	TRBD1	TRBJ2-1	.	CASTSLRQGAPYNEQFF	TGTGCCAGCACCTCATTAAGACAGGGGGCCCCTTACAATGAGCAGTTCTTC
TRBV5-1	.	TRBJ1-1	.	CASSLLGVGYTEAFF	TGCGCCAGCAGCTTACTAGGTGTTGGGTACACTGAAGCTTTCTTT
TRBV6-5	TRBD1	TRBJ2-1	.	CASSRTGNNEQFF	TGTGCCAGCAGTCGGACAGGCAACAATGAGCAGTTCTTC
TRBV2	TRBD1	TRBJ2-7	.	CATRTGTGSYEQYF	TGTGCCACCAGAACCGGGACAGGGTCCTACGAGCAGTACTTC
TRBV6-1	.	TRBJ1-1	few	CASTLKPEVGTEAFF	TGTGCCAGCACCCTAAAACCAGAGGTAGGCACTGAAGCTTTCTTT
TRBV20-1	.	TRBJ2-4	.	CSATRRIQYF	TGCAGTGCCACTAGGCGCATTCAGTACTTC